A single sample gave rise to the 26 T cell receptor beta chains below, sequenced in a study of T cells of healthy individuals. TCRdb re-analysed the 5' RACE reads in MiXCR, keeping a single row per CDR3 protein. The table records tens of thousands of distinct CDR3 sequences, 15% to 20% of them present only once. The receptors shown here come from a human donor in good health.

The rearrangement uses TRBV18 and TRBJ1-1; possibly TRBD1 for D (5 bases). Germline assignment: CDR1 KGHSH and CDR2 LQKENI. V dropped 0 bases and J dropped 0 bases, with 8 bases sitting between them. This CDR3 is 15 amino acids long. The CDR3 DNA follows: TGTGCCAGCTCACCACCGGCAGGGATGAACACTGAAGCTTTCTTT. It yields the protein CASSPPAGMNTEAFF.

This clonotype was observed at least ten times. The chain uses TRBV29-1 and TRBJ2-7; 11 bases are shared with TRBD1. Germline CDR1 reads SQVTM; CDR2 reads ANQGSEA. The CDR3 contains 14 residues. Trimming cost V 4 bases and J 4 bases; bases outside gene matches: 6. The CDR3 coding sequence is TGCAGCGTTGTAGGACAGGGGGCGGTATACGAGCAGTACTTC. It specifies CSVVGQGAVYEQYF.

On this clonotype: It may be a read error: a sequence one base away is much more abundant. This CDR3 is CASSLSYPGSPIHF. The CDR3 DNA follows: TGTGCCAGCAGTTTATCTTATCCGGGTTCACCCATCCACTTT. This rearrangement joins TRBV27 to TRBJ1-6; D not certain. CDR1 is MNHEY, CDR2 SMNVEV, per germline (reference sequence). The CDR3 loop spans 14 amino acids.

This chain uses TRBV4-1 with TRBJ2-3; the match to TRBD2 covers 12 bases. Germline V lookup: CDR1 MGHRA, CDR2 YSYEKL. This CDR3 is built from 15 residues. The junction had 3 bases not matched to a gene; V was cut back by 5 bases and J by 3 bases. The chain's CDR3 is CASSYGLAGTDTQYF. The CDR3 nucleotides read TGCGCCAGCAGCTATGGACTAGCGGGGACAGATACGCAGTATTTT.

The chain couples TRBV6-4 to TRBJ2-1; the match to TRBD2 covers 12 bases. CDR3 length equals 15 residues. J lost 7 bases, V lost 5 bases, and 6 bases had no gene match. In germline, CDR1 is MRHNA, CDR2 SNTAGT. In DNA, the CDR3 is TGTGCCAGCAGTCTGACTAGCGGGAGTGGTAATGAGCAGTTCTTC. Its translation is CASSLTSGSGNEQFF.

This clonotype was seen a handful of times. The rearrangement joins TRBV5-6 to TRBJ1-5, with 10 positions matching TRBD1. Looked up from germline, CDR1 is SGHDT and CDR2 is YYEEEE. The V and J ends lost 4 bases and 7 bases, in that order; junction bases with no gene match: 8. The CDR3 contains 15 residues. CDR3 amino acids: CASSQTTGGWQPQHF. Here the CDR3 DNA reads TGTGCCAGCAGCCAGACGACAGGGGGCTGGCAGCCCCAGCATTTT.

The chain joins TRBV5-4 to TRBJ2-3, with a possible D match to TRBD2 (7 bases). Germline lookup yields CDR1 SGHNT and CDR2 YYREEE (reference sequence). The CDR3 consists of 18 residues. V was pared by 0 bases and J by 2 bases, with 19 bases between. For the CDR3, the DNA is TGTGCCAGCAGCTTGGCCTTCTTCCGCGGGGGCCACACAGATACGCAGTATTTT. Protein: CASSLAFFRGGHTDTQYF.

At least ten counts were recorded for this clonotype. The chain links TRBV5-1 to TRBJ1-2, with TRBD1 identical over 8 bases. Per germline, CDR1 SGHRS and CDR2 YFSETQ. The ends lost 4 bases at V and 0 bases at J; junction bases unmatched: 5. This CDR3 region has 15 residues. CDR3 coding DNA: TGCGCCAGCAGCCCGTCACAGGGGGCTAACTATGGCTACACCTTC. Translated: CASSPSQGANYGYTF. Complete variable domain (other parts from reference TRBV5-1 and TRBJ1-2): KAGVTQTPRYLIKTRGQQVTLSCSPISGHRSVSWYQQTPGQGLQFLFEYFSETQRNKGNFPGRFSGRQFSNSRSEMNVSTLELGDSALYLCASSPSQGANYGYTFGSGTRLTVV.

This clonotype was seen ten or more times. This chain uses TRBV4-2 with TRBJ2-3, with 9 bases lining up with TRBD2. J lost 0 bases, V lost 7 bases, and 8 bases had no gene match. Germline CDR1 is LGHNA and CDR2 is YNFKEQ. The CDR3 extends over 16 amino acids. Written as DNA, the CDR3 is TGTGCCAGCACGGTTAGCGGGAGCACTAGCACAGATACGCAGTATTTT. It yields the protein CASTVSGSTSTDTQYF.

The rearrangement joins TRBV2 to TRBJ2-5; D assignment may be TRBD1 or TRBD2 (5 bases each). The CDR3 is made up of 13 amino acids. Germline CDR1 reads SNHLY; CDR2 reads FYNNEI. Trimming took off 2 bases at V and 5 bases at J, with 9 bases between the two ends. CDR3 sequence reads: CASSEQGPETQYF. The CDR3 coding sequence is TGTGCCAGCAGTGAACAGGGACCTGAGACCCAGTACTTC.

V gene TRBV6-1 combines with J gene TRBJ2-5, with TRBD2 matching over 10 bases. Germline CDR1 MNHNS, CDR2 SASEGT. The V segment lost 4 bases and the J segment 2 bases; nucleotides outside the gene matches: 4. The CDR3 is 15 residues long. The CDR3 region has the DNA TGTGCCAGCAGTGCGGGACTAGCGTCACAAGAGACCCAGTACTTC. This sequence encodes CASSAGLASQETQYF.

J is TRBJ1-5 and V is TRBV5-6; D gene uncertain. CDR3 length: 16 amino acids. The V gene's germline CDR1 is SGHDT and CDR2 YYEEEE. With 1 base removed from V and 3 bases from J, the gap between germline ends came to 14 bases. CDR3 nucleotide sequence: TGTGCCAGCAGCTTGCGGGCGGCGATTAACAATCAGCCCCAGCATTTT. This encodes CASSLRAAINNQPQHF. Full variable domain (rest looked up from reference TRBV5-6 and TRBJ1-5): DAGVTQSPTHLIKTRGQQVTLRCSPKSGHDTVSWYQQALGQGPQFIFQYYEEEERQRGNFPDRFSGHQFPNYSSELNVNALLLGDSALYLCASSLRAAINNQPQHFGDGTRLSIL.

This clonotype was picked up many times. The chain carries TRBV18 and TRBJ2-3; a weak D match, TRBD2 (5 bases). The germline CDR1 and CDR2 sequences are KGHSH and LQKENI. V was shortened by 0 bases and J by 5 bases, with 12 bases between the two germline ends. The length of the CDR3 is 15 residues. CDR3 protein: CASSPPSGRRDTQYF. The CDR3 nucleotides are TGTGCCAGCTCACCACCGAGCGGTCGGAGAGATACGCAGTATTTT.

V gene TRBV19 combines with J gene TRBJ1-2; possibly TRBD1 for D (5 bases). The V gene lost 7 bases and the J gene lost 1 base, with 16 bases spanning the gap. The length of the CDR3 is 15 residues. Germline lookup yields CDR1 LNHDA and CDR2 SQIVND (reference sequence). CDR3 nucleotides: TGTGCCAGTACCATGGGGGACTTGCTTAACTATGGCTACACCTTC. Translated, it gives CASTMGDLLNYGYTF.

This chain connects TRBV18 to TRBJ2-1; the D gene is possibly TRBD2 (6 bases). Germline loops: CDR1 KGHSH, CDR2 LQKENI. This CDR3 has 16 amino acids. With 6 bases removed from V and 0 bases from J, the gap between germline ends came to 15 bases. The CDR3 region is CASSRDWGSSYNEQFF. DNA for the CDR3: TGTGCCAGCTCCCGGGACTGGGGGAGCTCCTACAATGAGCAGTTCTTC. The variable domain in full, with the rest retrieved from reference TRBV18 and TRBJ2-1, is NAGVMQNPRHLVRRRGQEARLRCSPMKGHSHVYWYRQLPEEGLKFMVYLQKENIIDESGMPKERFSAEFPKEGPSILRIQQVVRGDSAAYFCASSRDWGSSYNEQFFGPGTRLTVL.

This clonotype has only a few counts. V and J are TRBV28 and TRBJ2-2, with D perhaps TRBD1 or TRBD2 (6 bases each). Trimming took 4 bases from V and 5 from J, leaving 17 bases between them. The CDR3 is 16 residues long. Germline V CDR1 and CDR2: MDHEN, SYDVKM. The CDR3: CASSSTTRGLTGELFF. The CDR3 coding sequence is TGTGCCAGCAGTTCAACTACTCGGGGGCTAACCGGGGAGCTGTTTTTT.

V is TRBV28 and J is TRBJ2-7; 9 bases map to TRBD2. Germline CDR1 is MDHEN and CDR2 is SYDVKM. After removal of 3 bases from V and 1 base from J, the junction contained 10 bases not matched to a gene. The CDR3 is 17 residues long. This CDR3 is CASSFPKRGDPSYEQYF. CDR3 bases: TGTGCCAGCAGTTTCCCCAAGCGGGGGGATCCTTCCTACGAGCAGTACTTC. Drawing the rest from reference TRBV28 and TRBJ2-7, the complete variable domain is DVKVTQSSRYLVKRTGEKVFLECVQDMDHENMFWYRQDPGLGLRLIYFSYDVKMKEKGDIPEGYSVSREKKERFSLILESASTNQTSMYLCASSFPKRGDPSYEQYFGPGTRLTVT.

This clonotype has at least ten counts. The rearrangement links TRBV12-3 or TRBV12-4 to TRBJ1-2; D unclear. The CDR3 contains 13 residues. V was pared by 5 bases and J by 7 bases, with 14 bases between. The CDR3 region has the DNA TGTGCCAGCAGTATCCGGACGGACTCTGGCTACACCTTC. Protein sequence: CASSIRTDSGYTF.

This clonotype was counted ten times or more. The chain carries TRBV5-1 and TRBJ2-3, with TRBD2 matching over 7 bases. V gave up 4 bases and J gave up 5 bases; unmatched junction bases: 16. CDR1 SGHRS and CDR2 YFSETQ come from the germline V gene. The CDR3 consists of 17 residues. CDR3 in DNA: TGCGCCAGCAGCATTACTAGCGTAACACGCACGGGAGATACGCAGTATTTT. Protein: CASSITSVTRTGDTQYF.

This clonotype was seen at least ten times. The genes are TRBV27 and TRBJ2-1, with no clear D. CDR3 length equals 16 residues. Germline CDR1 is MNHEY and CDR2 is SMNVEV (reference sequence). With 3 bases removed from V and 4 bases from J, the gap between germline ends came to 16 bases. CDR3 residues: CASSFLTTYGYNEQFF. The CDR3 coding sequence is TGTGCCAGCAGTTTCCTAACCACTTACGGATACAATGAGCAGTTCTTC.

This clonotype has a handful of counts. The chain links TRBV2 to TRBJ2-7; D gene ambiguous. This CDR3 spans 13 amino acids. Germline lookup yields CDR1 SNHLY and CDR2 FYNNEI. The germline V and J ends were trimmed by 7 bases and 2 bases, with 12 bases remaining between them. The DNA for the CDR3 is TGTGCCAGCAAAACGTCTTCAACCTACGAGCAGTACTTC. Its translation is CASKTSSTYEQYF.

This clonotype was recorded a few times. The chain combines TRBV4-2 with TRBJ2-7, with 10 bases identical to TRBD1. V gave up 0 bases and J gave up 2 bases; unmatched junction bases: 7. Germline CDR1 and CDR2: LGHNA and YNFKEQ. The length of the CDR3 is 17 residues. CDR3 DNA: TGTGCCAGCAGCCAAGAACGCGTGGGGACAGGGGCCTACGAGCAGTACTTC. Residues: CASSQERVGTGAYEQYF.

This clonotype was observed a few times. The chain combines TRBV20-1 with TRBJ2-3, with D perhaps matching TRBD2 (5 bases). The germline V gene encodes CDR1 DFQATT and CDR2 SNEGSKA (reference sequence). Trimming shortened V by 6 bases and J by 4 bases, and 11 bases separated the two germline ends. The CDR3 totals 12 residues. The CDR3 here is CSAPDGADTQYF. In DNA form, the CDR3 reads TGCAGTGCCCCGGACGGGGCAGATACGCAGTATTTT.

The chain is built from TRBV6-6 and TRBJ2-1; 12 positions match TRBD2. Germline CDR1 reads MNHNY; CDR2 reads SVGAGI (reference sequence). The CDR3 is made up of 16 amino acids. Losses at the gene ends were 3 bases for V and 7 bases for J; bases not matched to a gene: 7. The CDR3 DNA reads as TGTGCCAGCAGTTATTCTCTAGCGGGGGGGGTGAATGAGCAGTTCTTC. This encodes CASSYSLAGGVNEQFF.

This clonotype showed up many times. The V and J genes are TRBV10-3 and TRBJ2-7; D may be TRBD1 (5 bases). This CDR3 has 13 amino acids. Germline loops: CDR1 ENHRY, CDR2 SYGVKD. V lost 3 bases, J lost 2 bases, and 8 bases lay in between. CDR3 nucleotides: TGTGCCATCAGTGAAGGGGAAACCTACGAGCAGTACTTC. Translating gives CAISEGETYEQYF.

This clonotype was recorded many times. CDR3 DNA sequence: TGCGCCAGCAGCTCGGAGGGGGCCAACGAGCAGTACTTC. Translated, it gives CASSSEGANEQYF. The chain carries TRBV5-1 and TRBJ2-7; perhaps TRBD1 as D (7 bases). CDR3 size: 13 residues. Between the trimmed V and J ends, which lost 3 bases and 5 bases, there was a span of 12 bases. Germline V lookup: CDR1 SGHRS, CDR2 YFSETQ.